This T cell receptor (beta chain) was found in a study of blood T cell repertoires in COVID-19. V was pared by 6 bases and J by 2 bases, with 11 bases between. The CDR3 is 13 residues long. Repertoires were generated with immunoSEQ multiplex PCR, while TCRdb's copy carries only in-frame clones and drops some. The table lists 150,000 to 200,000 clones, roughly 90% of them singletons. Donors in Cohort 3 counted as recovered after two negative PCRs, clearance, or symptom resolution. The sequenced material came from PBMCs or T cells enriched from blood (not recorded which). The sequence was collected from a woman between 18 and 29 years old who had recovered from COVID-19. The chain is built from TRBV12-3 or TRBV12-4 and TRBJ2-7, with D possibly matching TRBD1 (5 bases). The CDR3 DNA follows: TGTGCCAGCAGCATAGGGGTTCCCTACGAGCAGTACTTC. The encoded protein is CASSIGVPYEQYF.